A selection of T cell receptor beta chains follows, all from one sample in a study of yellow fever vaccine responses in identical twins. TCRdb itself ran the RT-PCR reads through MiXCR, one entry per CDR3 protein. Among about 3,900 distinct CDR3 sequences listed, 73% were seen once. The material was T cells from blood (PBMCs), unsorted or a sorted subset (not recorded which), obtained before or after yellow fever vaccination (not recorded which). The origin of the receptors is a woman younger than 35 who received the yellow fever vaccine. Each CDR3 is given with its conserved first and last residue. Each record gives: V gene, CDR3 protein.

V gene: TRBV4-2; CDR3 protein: CASSRHPVPAGEQYF
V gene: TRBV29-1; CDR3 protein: CSVALANSYEQYF
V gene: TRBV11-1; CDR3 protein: CASSPPRVGLSGNEQFF
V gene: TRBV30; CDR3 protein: CAWSLRDSSYEQYF
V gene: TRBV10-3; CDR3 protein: CAISEFRGGQPQHF
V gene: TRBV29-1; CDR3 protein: CSVEDGLVSEQFF
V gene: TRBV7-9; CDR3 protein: CASSLRGTGEQYF
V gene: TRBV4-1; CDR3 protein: CASSLLMTSGGELFF
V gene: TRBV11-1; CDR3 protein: CASSSPGRDEQYF
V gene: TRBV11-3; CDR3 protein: CASSLDLSGVAYEQYF
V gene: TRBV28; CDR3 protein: CASSRTSGYNEQFF
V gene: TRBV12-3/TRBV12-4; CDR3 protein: CASSPGLGGYNEQFF
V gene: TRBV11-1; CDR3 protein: CASSLVTGPTDTQYF
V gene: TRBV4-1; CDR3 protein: CASSQDDVQEETQYF
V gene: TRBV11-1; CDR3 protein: CASSYPGSVEYF
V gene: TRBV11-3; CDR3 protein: CASSPGTYGGNEQFF
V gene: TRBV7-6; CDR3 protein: CASSLGPKQGTGELFF
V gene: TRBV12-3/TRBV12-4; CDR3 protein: CASSSDDVDSHGYTF
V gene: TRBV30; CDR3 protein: CAWRQTADYEQYF
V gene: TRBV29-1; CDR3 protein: CSVEGRIGEYQETQYF
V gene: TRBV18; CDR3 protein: CASSPEDGYEQYF
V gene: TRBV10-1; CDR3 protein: CASSDSSEAFF
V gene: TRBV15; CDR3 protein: CATSSSEWDSDEQYF
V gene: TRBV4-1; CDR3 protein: CASSQDITGQPYGYTF
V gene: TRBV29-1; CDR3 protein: CSVEDPGALHYNEQFF
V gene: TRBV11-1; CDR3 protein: CASGPGGSTYNEQFF
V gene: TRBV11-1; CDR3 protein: CASSARSGDYEQYF
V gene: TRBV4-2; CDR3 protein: CASSTSGLTSYEQYF
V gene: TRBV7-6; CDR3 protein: CASSPLDSSYEQYF
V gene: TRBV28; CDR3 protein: CASSSPRTGGEDTQYF
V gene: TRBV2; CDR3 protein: CASSEVLAGGYTF
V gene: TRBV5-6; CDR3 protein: CASSYSSGAVTGELFF
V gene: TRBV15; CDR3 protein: CATSRVGTGSHGYTF
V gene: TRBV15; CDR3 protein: CATGQAPGYGYTF
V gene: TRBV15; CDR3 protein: CATSREGWDQPQHF
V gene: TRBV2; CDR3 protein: CASSDRAGEQYF
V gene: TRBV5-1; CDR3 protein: CASSLQETQYF
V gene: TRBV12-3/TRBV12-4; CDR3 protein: CASSLDRQETQYF
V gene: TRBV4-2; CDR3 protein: CASSQDPYTEAFF
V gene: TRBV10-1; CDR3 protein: CASRKGRDGYTF
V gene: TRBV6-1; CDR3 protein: CASSEAGQARNNEQFF